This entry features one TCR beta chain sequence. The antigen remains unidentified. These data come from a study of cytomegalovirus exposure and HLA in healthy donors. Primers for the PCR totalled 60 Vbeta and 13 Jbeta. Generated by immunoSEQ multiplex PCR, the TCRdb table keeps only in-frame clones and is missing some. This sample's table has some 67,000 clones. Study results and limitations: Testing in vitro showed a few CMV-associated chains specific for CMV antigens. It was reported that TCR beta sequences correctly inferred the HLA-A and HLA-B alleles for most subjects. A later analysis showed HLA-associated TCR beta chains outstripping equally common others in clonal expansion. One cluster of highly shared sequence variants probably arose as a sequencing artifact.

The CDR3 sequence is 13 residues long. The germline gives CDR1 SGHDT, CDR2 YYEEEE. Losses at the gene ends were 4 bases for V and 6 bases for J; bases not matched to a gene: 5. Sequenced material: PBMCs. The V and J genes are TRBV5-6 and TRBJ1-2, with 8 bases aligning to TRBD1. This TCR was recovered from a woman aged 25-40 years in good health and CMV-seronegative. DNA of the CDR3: TGTGCCAGCAGCGGACAGGGAGACAATGGCTACACCTTC. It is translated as CASSGQGDNGYTF.